This T cell receptor beta chain was recovered during a study of sequential checkpoint blockade in melanoma. The wider study: Patients were randomized 1:1 to nivolumab-then-ipilimumab or ipilimumab-then-nivolumab first-line. Each arm's sequence ended with maintenance nivolumab.

The sample's treatment: randomized to nivolumab then ipilimumab (arm A) or the reverse (arm B). PBMC sorting kept live CD3+CD8+ cells without CD19 or CD56. Assay: immunoSEQ multiplex PCR; the TCRdb copy retains only in-frame clones and omits some. The sample lists roughly 16,000 clones, over 60% occurring once. Trimming took 1 base from V and 4 from J, leaving 9 bases between them. Germline loops: CDR1 PRHDT, CDR2 FYEKMQ (reference sequence). CDR3 length: 14 residues. The chain employs TRBV13 and TRBJ2-3; the D gene is possibly TRBD1 (7 bases). The sequence came from a human donor with melanoma. Sequenced material: CD8+ T cells sorted from blood (inferred from file names), taken from a patient given nivolumab and ipilimumab in sequence. The CDR3 sequence: CASSLVRGADTQYF. In DNA, the CDR3 is TGTGCCAGCAGCTTAGTCAGGGGGGCAGATACGCAGTATTTT.